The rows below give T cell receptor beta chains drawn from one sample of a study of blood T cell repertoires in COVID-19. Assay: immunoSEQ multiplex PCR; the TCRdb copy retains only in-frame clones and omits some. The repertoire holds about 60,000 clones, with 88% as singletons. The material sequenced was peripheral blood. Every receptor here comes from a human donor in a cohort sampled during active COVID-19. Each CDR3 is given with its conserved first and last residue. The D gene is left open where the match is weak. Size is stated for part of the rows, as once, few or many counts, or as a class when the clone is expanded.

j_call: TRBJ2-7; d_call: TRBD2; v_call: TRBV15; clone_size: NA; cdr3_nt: TGTGCCACCAGCCGAGGCGGGGGTTCCTACGAGCAGTACTTC; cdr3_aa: CATSRGGGSYEQYF
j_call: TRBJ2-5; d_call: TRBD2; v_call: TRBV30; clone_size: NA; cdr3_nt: TGTGCCTGGAGTCCATGGACTAGCGGGAGCGCAGAGACCCAGTACTTC; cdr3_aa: CAWSPWTSGSAETQYF
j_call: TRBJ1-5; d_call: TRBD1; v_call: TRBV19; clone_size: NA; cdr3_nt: TGTGCCAAACCCCCGGACAGGAGTAACAATCAGCCCCAGCATTTT; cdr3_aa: CAKPPDRSNNQPQHF
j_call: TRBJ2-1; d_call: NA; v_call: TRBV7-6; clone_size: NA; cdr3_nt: TGTGCCAGCAGCTCGGAAGCGGATTACAATGAGCAGTTCTTC; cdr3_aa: CASSSEADYNEQFF
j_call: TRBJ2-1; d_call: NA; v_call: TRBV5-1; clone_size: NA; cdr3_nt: TGCGCCAGCAGCTTGTACCCCCAGGCTGTGACCACTGAGCAGTTCTTC; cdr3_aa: CASSLYPQAVTTEQFF
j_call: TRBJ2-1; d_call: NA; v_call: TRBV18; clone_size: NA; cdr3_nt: TGTGCCAGCTCACCTCTGACTGGAGGTACCTACAATGAGCAGTTCTTC; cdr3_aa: CASSPLTGGTYNEQFF
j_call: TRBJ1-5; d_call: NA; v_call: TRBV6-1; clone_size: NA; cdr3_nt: TGTGCCAGCAGTGATAGTAGGGGTAATCAGCCCCAGCATTTT; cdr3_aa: CASSDSRGNQPQHF
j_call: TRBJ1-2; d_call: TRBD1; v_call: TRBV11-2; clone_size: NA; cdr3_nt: TGTGCCAGCAGCTTCGGACAGGCTAACTATGGCTACACCTTC; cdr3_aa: CASSFGQANYGYTF
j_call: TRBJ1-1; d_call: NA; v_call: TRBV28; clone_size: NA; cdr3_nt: TGTGCCAGCAGCCTAGACAGATTAGAAGTTTTCTTT; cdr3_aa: CASSLDRLEVFF
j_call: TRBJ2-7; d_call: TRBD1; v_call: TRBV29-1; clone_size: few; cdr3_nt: TGCAGCGTTGATGGGACAGGGGACGAGCAGTACTTC; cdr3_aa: CSVDGTGDEQYF
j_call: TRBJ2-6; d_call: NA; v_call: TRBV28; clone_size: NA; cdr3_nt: TGTGCCAGCAGTTTGGGCAGACCGCCCAACGTCCTGACTTTC; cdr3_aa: CASSLGRPPNVLTF
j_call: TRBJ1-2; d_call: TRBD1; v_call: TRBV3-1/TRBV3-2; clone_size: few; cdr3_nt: TGTGCCAGCAGCCAAGGGACAGGGGGAAATGGCTACACCTTC; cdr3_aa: CASSQGTGGNGYTF
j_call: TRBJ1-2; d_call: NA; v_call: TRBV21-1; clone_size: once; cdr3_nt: TGTGCCAGCAGCAAAATAATGGGAGTAGGAGGCTACACCTTC; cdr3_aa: CASSKIMGVGGYTF
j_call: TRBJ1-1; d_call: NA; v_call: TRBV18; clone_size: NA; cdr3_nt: TGTGCCAGCTCACCCCTCGGGAGTGTATCTGAAGCTTTCTTT; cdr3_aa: CASSPLGSVSEAFF
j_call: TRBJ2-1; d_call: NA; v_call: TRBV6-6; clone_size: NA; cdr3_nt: TGTGCCAGCAGCCCTACGCCGGGTCTAAATGAGCAGTTCTTC; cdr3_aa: CASSPTPGLNEQFF
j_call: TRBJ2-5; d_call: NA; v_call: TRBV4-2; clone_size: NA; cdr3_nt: TGTGCCAGCAGCCCCTCTTTGAGACAAGAGACCCAGTACTTC; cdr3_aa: CASSPSLRQETQYF
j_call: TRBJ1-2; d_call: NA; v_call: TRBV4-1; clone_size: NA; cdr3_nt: TGCGCCAGCAGCCAAGATAGCCAACCTAACTATGGCTACACCTTC; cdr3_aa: CASSQDSQPNYGYTF
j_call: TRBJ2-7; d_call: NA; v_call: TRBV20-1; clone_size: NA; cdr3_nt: TGCAGTGGGACATCGTCCTACGAGCAGTACTTC; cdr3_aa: CSGTSSYEQYF
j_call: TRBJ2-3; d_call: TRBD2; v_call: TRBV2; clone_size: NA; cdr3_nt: TGTGCCAGCCGACCTGCGGGAGTACCTACGCAGTATTTT; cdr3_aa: CASRPAGVPTQYF
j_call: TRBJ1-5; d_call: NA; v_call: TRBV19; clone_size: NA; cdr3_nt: TGTGCCAGTAGTATTAGGGGGTCTCAGCCCCAGCATTTT; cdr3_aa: CASSIRGSQPQHF
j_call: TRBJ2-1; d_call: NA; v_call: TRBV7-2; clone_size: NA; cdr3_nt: TGTGCCAGCAGACCCGGAGAGGGGGGGTACAATGAGCAGTTCTTC; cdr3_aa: CASRPGEGGYNEQFF
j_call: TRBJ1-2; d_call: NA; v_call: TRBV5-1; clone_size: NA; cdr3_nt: TGCGCCAGCAGCTTACTTGCGACAGGCCCAAATTATGGCTACACCTTC; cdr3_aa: CASSLLATGPNYGYTF
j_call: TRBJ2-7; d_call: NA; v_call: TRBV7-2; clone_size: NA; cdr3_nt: TGTGCCAGCAGCTTAGCGGGGGCAGGCGTGAACGAGCAGTACTTC; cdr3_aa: CASSLAGAGVNEQYF
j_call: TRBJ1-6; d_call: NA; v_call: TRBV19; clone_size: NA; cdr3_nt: TGTGCCAGTAGTATTCAGGGCTCTAATTCACCCCTCCACTTT; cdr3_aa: CASSIQGSNSPLHF
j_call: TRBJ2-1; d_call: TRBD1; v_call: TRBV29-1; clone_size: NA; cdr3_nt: TGCAGCGCCGGACAGGTATACAATGAGCAGTTCTTC; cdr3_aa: CSAGQVYNEQFF
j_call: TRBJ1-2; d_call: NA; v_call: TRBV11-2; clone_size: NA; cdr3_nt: TGTGCCAGCACGCAGGGTCGCCTTAACTATGGCTACACCTTC; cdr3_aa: CASTQGRLNYGYTF
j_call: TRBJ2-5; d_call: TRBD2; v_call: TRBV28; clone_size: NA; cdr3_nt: TGTGCCAGCAGTTCCTTACTAGCGGGAAAAGAGACCCAGTACTTC; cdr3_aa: CASSSLLAGKETQYF
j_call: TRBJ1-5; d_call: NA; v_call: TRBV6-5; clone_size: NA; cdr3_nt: TGTGCCAGCAGCTTAACAGGGTTTAATCAGCCCCAGCATTTT; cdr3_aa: CASSLTGFNQPQHF
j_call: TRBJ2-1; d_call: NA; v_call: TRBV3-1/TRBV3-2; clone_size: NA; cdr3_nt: TGTGCCAGCAGCCACGGAACAGCCGGTGAGCAGTTCTTC; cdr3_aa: CASSHGTAGEQFF
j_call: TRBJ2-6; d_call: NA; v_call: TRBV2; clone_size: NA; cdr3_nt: TGTGCCAGCAGTCGGGACATAAACTCTGGGGCCAACGTCCTGACTTTC; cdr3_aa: CASSRDINSGANVLTF
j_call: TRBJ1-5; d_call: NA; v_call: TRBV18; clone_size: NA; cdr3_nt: TGTGCCAGCTCAAGAAGCGACAATCAGCCCCAGCATTTT; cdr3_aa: CASSRSDNQPQHF
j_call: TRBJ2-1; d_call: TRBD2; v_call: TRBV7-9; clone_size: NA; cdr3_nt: TGTGCCAGCAGCTTAGGGGGCGGGAGGGCCAATAATGAGCAGTTCTTC; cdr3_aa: CASSLGGGRANNEQFF
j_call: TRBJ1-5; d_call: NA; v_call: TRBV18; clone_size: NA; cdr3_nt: TGTGCCAGCTCTCCAAGCGATCAGCCCCAGCATTTT; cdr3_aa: CASSPSDQPQHF
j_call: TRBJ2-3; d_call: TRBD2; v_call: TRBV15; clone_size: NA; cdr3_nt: TGTGCCACCAGCAGAGAGGTCCTGGGCGGGGGGATGCTAGATACGCAGTATTTT; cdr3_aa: CATSREVLGGGMLDTQYF
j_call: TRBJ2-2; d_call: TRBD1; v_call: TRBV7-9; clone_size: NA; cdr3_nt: TGTGCCAGCAGCTTCCAGGGGGTCACCGGGGAGCTGTTTTTT; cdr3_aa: CASSFQGVTGELFF
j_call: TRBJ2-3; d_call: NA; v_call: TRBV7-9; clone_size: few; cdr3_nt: TGTGCCAGCAGCACCAGGGCCGTGGATACGCAGTATTTT; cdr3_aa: CASSTRAVDTQYF
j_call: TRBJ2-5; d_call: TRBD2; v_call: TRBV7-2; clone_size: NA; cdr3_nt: TGTGCCAGCAGCCCGCTACTAGCGGGGGTGCAAGAGACCCAGTACTTC; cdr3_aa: CASSPLLAGVQETQYF
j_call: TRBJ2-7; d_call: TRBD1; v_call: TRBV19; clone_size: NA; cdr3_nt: TGTGCCAGTAGTGGACAGGGAACCCAGATCCCCTACGAGCAGTACTTC; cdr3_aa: CASSGQGTQIPYEQYF
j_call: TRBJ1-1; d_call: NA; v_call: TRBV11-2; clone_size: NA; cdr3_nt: TGTGCCAGCAGCTTTACAGCCACTGAAGCTTTCTTT; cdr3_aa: CASSFTATEAFF
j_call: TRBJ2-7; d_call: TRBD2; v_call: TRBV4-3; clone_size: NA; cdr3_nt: TGCGCCAGCAGCCAAGATATATTCCGCGGGGGACTTGGCGAGCAGTACTTC; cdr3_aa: CASSQDIFRGGLGEQYF
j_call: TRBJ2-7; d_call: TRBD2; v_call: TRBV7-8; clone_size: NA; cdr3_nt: TGTGCCAGCAGCCAAGGTAGCGGGAGAGCCTACGAGCAGTACTTC; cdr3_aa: CASSQGSGRAYEQYF
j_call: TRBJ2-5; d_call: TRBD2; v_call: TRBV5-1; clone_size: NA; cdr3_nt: TGCGCCAGCAGCGTTACACTAGCGGGGGTGGAGACCCAGTACTTC; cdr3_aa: CASSVTLAGVETQYF
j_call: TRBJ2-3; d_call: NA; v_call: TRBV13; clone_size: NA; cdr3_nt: TGTGCCAGCAGCACTCTCTTAGTGAGCACAGATACGCAGTATTTT; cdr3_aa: CASSTLLVSTDTQYF
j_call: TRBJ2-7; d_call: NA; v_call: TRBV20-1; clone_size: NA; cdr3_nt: TGCAGTGCTAGACCCCGTTACGAGCAGTACTTC; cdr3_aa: CSARPRYEQYF
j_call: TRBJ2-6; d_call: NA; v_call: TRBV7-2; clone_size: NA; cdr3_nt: TGTGCCAGCAGCTTGGGCGGGATGCTCGGTGGGGCCAACGTCCTGACTTTC; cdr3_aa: CASSLGGMLGGANVLTF
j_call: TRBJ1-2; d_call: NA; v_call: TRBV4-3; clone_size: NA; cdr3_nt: TGCGCCAGCAGGGAAACAGGGACAACTAACTATGGCTACACCTTC; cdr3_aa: CASRETGTTNYGYTF
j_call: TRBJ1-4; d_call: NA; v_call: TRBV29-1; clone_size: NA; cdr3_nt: TGCAGCGCCATCGACAGTTTTAGTGAAAAACTGTTTTTT; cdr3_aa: CSAIDSFSEKLFF
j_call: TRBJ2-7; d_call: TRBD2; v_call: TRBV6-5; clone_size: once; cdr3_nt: TGTGCCAGCAGTTACACTAGCGGGGGACTCTACGAGCAGTACTTC; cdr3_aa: CASSYTSGGLYEQYF
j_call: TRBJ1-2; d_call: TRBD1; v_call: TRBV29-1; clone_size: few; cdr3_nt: TGCAGCGTCACCGGGACAGGGATGTATGGCTACACCTTC; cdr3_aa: CSVTGTGMYGYTF
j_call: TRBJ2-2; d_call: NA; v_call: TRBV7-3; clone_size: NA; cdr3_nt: TGTGCCAGCAGCTTGTCGGGGTCCGGGGAGCTGTTTTTT; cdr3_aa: CASSLSGSGELFF
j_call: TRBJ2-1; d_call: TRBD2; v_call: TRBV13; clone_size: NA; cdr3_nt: TGTGCCAGCAGCCAGGGCCCGGGAGGATACAATGAGCAGTTCTTC; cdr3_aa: CASSQGPGGYNEQFF
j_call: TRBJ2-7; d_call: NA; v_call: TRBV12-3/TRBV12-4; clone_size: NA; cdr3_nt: TGTGCCAGCAGTGCACAGGGCTACGAGCAGTACTTC; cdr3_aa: CASSAQGYEQYF
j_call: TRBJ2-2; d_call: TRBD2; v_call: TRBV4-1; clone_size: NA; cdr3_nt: TGCGCCAGCAGCCAAGAGCGGCTAGCGGGAGCCGGGGAGCTGTTTTTT; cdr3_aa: CASSQERLAGAGELFF
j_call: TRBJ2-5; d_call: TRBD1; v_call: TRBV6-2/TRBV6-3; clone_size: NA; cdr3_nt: TGTGCCAGCAGCTCAGGGGGATTAGAGACCCAGTACTTC; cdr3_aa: CASSSGGLETQYF
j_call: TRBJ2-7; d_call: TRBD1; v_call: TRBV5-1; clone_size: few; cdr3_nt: TGCGCCAGCAGCGTGGGGGACAGAGCCTACGAGCAGTACTTC; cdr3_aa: CASSVGDRAYEQYF
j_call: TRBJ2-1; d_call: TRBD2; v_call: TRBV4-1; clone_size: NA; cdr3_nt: TGCGCCAGCAGCCTTGGACTAGCGGTGTACAATGAGCAGTTCTTC; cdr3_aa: CASSLGLAVYNEQFF
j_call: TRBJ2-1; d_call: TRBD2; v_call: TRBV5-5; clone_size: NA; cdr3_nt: TGTGCCAGCAGCCCGGGACTAGCGTTAAATGAGCAGTTCTTC; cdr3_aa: CASSPGLALNEQFF
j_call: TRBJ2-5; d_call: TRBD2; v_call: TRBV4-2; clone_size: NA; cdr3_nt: TGTGCCAGCAGCCAAGATCCGGGCGGGGGGGCCCGAGAGACCCAGTACTTC; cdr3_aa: CASSQDPGGGARETQYF
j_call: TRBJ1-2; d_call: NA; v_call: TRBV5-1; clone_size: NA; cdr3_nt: TGCGCCAGCAGCCCGGGACACGGAGCGGTTGGCTACACCTTC; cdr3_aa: CASSPGHGAVGYTF
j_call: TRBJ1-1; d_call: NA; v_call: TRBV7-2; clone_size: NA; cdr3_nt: TGTGCCAGCAGAACCGGACCGGGAGAAGCTTTCTTT; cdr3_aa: CASRTGPGEAFF